These T cell receptor beta chains were read from a single sample in a study of control samples from healthy donors and cancer patients. Assay used: immunoSEQ multiplex PCR; TCRdb lists only in-frame clones, some missing. The table records approximately 110,000 clones, approximately 89% of them present only once. The sequenced sample was blood. The receptors originated from a woman younger than 30 in good health. Both conserved end residues are part of each CDR3. A D gene is named only where the DNA matches it firmly. Only some rows state a clone size, as once, few, many or a class for expanded clones.

CDR3aa: CASSQGRSAGTGFNSPLHF
CDR3nt: TGTGCCAGCAGCCAAGGACGGAGCGCCGGGACAGGATTTAATTCACCCCTCCACTTT
d_gene: TRBD1
abundance: -
v_gene: TRBV3-1/TRBV3-2
j_gene: TRBJ1-6

CDR3aa: CASSTYGVGSPLHF
CDR3nt: TGTGCCAGCAGTACTTACGGGGTAGGCTCACCCCTCCACTTT
d_gene: -
abundance: -
v_gene: TRBV6-2/TRBV6-3
j_gene: TRBJ1-6

CDR3aa: CATASGYNEQFF
CDR3nt: TGTGCCACAGCTAGCGGTTACAATGAGCAGTTCTTC
d_gene: TRBD2
abundance: -
v_gene: TRBV24-1
j_gene: TRBJ2-1

CDR3aa: CASSLAGASGAYEQFF
CDR3nt: TGTGCCAGCAGCTTGGCCGGCGCTAGCGGGGCCTATGAGCAGTTCTTC
d_gene: TRBD2
abundance: -
v_gene: TRBV5-4
j_gene: TRBJ2-1

CDR3aa: CASSQGIPNNRRTEAFF
CDR3nt: TGTGCCAGCAGCCAAGGAATCCCAAATAACAGGCGGACTGAAGCTTTCTTT
d_gene: -
abundance: -
v_gene: TRBV4-2
j_gene: TRBJ1-1

CDR3aa: CASSPFTANQPQHF
CDR3nt: TGTGCCAGCTCACCATTTACGGCCAATCAGCCCCAGCATTTT
d_gene: -
abundance: few
v_gene: TRBV18
j_gene: TRBJ1-5

CDR3aa: CASSSNAISSGGPYEQYF
CDR3nt: TGCGCCAGCAGCTCCAATGCGATCTCTAGCGGGGGACCGTACGAGCAGTACTTC
d_gene: TRBD2
abundance: -
v_gene: TRBV4-3
j_gene: TRBJ2-7

CDR3aa: CASRFGDNEQFF
CDR3nt: TGCGCCAGCAGATTCGGGGACAATGAGCAGTTCTTC
d_gene: -
abundance: -
v_gene: TRBV5-1
j_gene: TRBJ2-1

CDR3aa: CASSSNGDYFTDTQYF
CDR3nt: TGTGCCAGCAGCTCAAATGGGGACTACTTCACAGATACGCAGTATTTT
d_gene: TRBD2
abundance: -
v_gene: TRBV7-9
j_gene: TRBJ2-3

CDR3aa: CASSYDTLQETQYF
CDR3nt: TGTGCCAGCAGTTACGACACCCTACAAGAGACCCAGTACTTC
d_gene: -
abundance: -
v_gene: TRBV6-2/TRBV6-3
j_gene: TRBJ2-5

CDR3aa: CASTPDRGTGEAFF
CDR3nt: TGTGCCAGCACCCCGGATAGGGGCACCGGAGAAGCTTTCTTT
d_gene: -
abundance: once
v_gene: TRBV6-4
j_gene: TRBJ1-1

CDR3aa: CASRPTTASSYEQYF
CDR3nt: TGTGCCAGCAGACCAACGACAGCGAGCTCCTACGAGCAGTACTTC
d_gene: -
abundance: -
v_gene: TRBV21-1
j_gene: TRBJ2-7

CDR3aa: CASSLQGARYNEQFF
CDR3nt: TGTGCCAGCAGTTTGCAGGGGGCGCGTTACAATGAGCAGTTCTTC
d_gene: TRBD1
abundance: once
v_gene: TRBV27
j_gene: TRBJ2-1

CDR3aa: CASSEARSNTEAFF
CDR3nt: TGTGCCAGCAGTGAAGCGCGCTCAAACACTGAAGCTTTCTTT
d_gene: -
abundance: -
v_gene: TRBV6-1
j_gene: TRBJ1-1

CDR3aa: CSVSGQGINEQYF
CDR3nt: TGCAGCGTATCCGGACAGGGGATCAACGAGCAGTACTTC
d_gene: TRBD1
abundance: -
v_gene: TRBV29-1
j_gene: TRBJ2-7

CDR3aa: CATSKGRSGETQYF
CDR3nt: TGTGCCACCAGCAAGGGGAGATCAGGGGAGACCCAGTACTTC
d_gene: -
abundance: -
v_gene: TRBV15
j_gene: TRBJ2-5

CDR3aa: CASSRGGGTYEQYF
CDR3nt: TGTGCCAGCAGTCGGGGCGGCGGGACCTACGAGCAGTACTTC
d_gene: -
abundance: -
v_gene: TRBV28
j_gene: TRBJ2-7

CDR3aa: CASGLRVWTGGPGELFF
CDR3nt: TGTGCTAGTGGTTTGCGGGTCTGGACAGGGGGCCCCGGGGAGCTGTTTTTT
d_gene: TRBD1
abundance: -
v_gene: TRBV12-5
j_gene: TRBJ2-2

CDR3aa: CASSTQQGAEAFF
CDR3nt: TGTGCCAGTAGTACTCAACAGGGGGCTGAAGCTTTCTTT
d_gene: TRBD1
abundance: -
v_gene: TRBV19
j_gene: TRBJ1-1

CDR3aa: CASSQDTRGPPFSTGELFF
CDR3nt: TGCGCCAGCAGCCAAGATACGCGGGGGCCCCCCTTCTCAACCGGGGAGCTGTTTTTT
d_gene: -
abundance: -
v_gene: TRBV4-3
j_gene: TRBJ2-2

CDR3aa: CASSLRGVVPGELFF
CDR3nt: TGTGCCAGCAGCTTGAGGGGAGTTGTGCCCGGGGAGCTGTTTTTT
d_gene: -
abundance: -
v_gene: TRBV5-6
j_gene: TRBJ2-2

CDR3aa: CASSYLRDRFDTNYGYTF
CDR3nt: TGTGCCAGCAGTTACCTACGGGACAGGTTCGATACTAACTATGGCTACACCTTC
d_gene: TRBD1
abundance: -
v_gene: TRBV6-2/TRBV6-3
j_gene: TRBJ1-2

CDR3aa: CASSFGSGLQETQYF
CDR3nt: TGTGCCAGCAGCTTCGGGTCAGGACTCCAAGAGACCCAGTACTTC
d_gene: -
abundance: -
v_gene: TRBV7-6
j_gene: TRBJ2-5

CDR3aa: CASSQLPGQGQQYF
CDR3nt: TGTGCCAGCAGTCAACTCCCTGGACAGGGCCAGCAGTACTTC
d_gene: TRBD1
abundance: -
v_gene: TRBV28
j_gene: TRBJ2-7

CDR3aa: CASSLVQGGGVNTEAFF
CDR3nt: TGTGCCAGCAGCTTAGTTCAGGGGGGGGGAGTGAACACTGAAGCTTTCTTT
d_gene: TRBD1
abundance: -
v_gene: TRBV7-6
j_gene: TRBJ1-1

CDR3aa: CASSFRKAGPNTEAFF
CDR3nt: TGTGCCAGCAGCTTTCGGAAGGCCGGTCCTAACACTGAAGCTTTCTTT
d_gene: -
abundance: -
v_gene: TRBV7-2
j_gene: TRBJ1-1

CDR3aa: CASSLEGTSGYNEQFF
CDR3nt: TGCGCCAGCAGCCTGGAGGGGACTAGCGGCTACAATGAGCAGTTCTTC
d_gene: TRBD2
abundance: -
v_gene: TRBV5-1
j_gene: TRBJ2-1

CDR3aa: CASSLGDREGEQYF
CDR3nt: TGTGCCAGCAGTCTAGGGGACAGGGAAGGCGAGCAGTACTTC
d_gene: TRBD1
abundance: -
v_gene: TRBV28
j_gene: TRBJ2-7

CDR3aa: CASSLRGQGAYGYTF
CDR3nt: TGTGCCAGCAGCTTACGAGGACAGGGAGCGTATGGCTACACCTTC
d_gene: TRBD1
abundance: -
v_gene: TRBV7-2
j_gene: TRBJ1-2

CDR3aa: CASSSSGALSYEQYF
CDR3nt: TGTGCCAGCAGCTCTAGCGGGGCCCTTTCCTACGAGCAGTACTTC
d_gene: TRBD2
abundance: -
v_gene: TRBV7-2
j_gene: TRBJ2-7

CDR3aa: CASSSAPGQGNYGYTF
CDR3nt: TGTGCCAGCAGCTCGGCACCGGGACAGGGAAACTATGGCTACACCTTC
d_gene: TRBD1
abundance: -
v_gene: TRBV7-2
j_gene: TRBJ1-2

CDR3aa: CASSPEGRLNEQFF
CDR3nt: TGTGCCAGCAGTCCGGAGGGCCGATTGAATGAGCAGTTCTTC
d_gene: -
abundance: once
v_gene: TRBV6-5
j_gene: TRBJ2-1

CDR3aa: CASSRDRGQGYTF
CDR3nt: TGTGCCAGTAGTCGGGACAGGGGGCAAGGCTACACCTTC
d_gene: TRBD1
abundance: -
v_gene: TRBV19
j_gene: TRBJ1-2

CDR3aa: CASSRDSLNTGELFF
CDR3nt: TGTGCCAGCAGTCGGGACAGCCTGAACACCGGGGAGCTGTTTTTT
d_gene: TRBD1
abundance: -
v_gene: TRBV7-8
j_gene: TRBJ2-2

CDR3aa: CAISEVDSGTGDNEQFF
CDR3nt: TGTGCCATCAGTGAGGTTGACTCCGGGACAGGGGACAATGAGCAGTTCTTC
d_gene: TRBD1
abundance: -
v_gene: TRBV10-3
j_gene: TRBJ2-1

CDR3aa: CASSIDDSGYNEQFF
CDR3nt: TGTGCCAGTAGTATAGACGACAGTGGTTACAATGAGCAGTTCTTC
d_gene: -
abundance: -
v_gene: TRBV19
j_gene: TRBJ2-1

CDR3aa: CASSPTGTGRLLGGYTF
CDR3nt: TGTGCCAGTAGTCCCACCGGGACAGGTCGCCTCCTTGGAGGCTACACCTTC
d_gene: TRBD1
abundance: -
v_gene: TRBV19
j_gene: TRBJ1-2

CDR3aa: CASSQAPGTGEQYF
CDR3nt: TGTGCCAGCAGCCAAGCTCCGGGGACTGGCGAGCAGTACTTC
d_gene: -
abundance: -
v_gene: TRBV4-2
j_gene: TRBJ2-7

CDR3aa: CASSFPAGAVNTGEPFF
CDR3nt: TGTGCCAGCAGTTTCCCCGCAGGGGCGGTAAACACCGGGGAGCCGTTTTTT
d_gene: -
abundance: -
v_gene: TRBV28
j_gene: TRBJ2-2

CDR3aa: CASSLQAGQGEKLFF
CDR3nt: TGTGCCAGCAGCCTCCAGGCGGGACAGGGTGAAAAACTGTTTTTT
d_gene: TRBD1
abundance: -
v_gene: TRBV7-9
j_gene: TRBJ1-4

CDR3aa: CASSSQGAIDTQYF
CDR3nt: TGCGCCAGCAGCTCACAGGGGGCGATAGATACGCAGTATTTT
d_gene: TRBD1
abundance: -
v_gene: TRBV5-1
j_gene: TRBJ2-3

CDR3aa: CASSSVTQGTSGRDEQFF
CDR3nt: TGTGCCAGCAGCTCAGTTACGCAGGGGACTAGCGGGAGGGATGAGCAGTTCTTC
d_gene: TRBD2
abundance: once
v_gene: TRBV7-9
j_gene: TRBJ2-1

CDR3aa: CASNKPGQGTDTQYF
CDR3nt: TGTGCCAGCAACAAACCGGGACAGGGGACAGATACGCAGTATTTT
d_gene: TRBD1
abundance: -
v_gene: TRBV28
j_gene: TRBJ2-3

CDR3aa: CSVVVRNTEAFF
CDR3nt: TGCAGCGTTGTTGTTAGAAACACTGAAGCTTTCTTT
d_gene: -
abundance: once
v_gene: TRBV29-1
j_gene: TRBJ1-1

CDR3aa: CASSQERGRENEQFF
CDR3nt: TGTGCCAGCAGCCAAGAGCGAGGCCGGGAGAATGAGCAGTTCTTC
d_gene: -
abundance: once
v_gene: TRBV5-8
j_gene: TRBJ2-1

CDR3aa: CATTSRTGGAQTQYF
CDR3nt: TGTGCCACCACCTCGAGGACAGGGGGCGCCCAGACCCAGTACTTC
d_gene: TRBD1
abundance: -
v_gene: TRBV28
j_gene: TRBJ2-5

CDR3aa: CASSFTGTSSTDTQYF
CDR3nt: TGTGCCAGCTCATTCACAGGGACATCTAGCACAGATACGCAGTATTTT
d_gene: -
abundance: -
v_gene: TRBV18
j_gene: TRBJ2-3

CDR3aa: CASSVGQGYEKLFF
CDR3nt: TGTGCCAGTAGCGTGGGACAGGGCTATGAAAAACTGTTTTTT
d_gene: TRBD1
abundance: -
v_gene: TRBV19
j_gene: TRBJ1-4

CDR3aa: CASSIVQCRDTSYEQYF
CDR3nt: TGTGCCAGTAGTATAGTGCAGTGCAGGGATACCTCCTACGAGCAGTACTTC
d_gene: -
abundance: few
v_gene: TRBV19
j_gene: TRBJ2-7

CDR3aa: CASSLGQPYEQYF
CDR3nt: TGTGCCAGCAGTTTGGGACAGCCTTACGAGCAGTACTTC
d_gene: TRBD1
abundance: -
v_gene: TRBV12-3/TRBV12-4
j_gene: TRBJ2-7

CDR3aa: CATSRRGRSYEQYF
CDR3nt: TGTGCCACCAGCAGGCGGGGTCGATCCTACGAGCAGTACTTC
d_gene: -
abundance: once
v_gene: TRBV15
j_gene: TRBJ2-7

CDR3aa: CASSYSLGNRAFF
CDR3nt: TGTGCCAGCAGTTACTCGCTAGGGAATCGAGCTTTCTTT
d_gene: -
abundance: -
v_gene: TRBV6-5
j_gene: TRBJ1-1

CDR3aa: CASSQSRAGVSYEQYF
CDR3nt: TGCGCCAGCAGCCAATCACGAGCGGGGGTCTCCTACGAGCAGTACTTC
d_gene: TRBD2
abundance: -
v_gene: TRBV4-3
j_gene: TRBJ2-7

CDR3aa: CASSLEGAFTYEQYF
CDR3nt: TGCGCCAGCAGCTTGGAGGGGGCTTTTACCTACGAGCAGTACTTC
d_gene: TRBD1
abundance: -
v_gene: TRBV5-1
j_gene: TRBJ2-7

CDR3aa: CASSPRSSRGFNSPLHF
CDR3nt: TGTGCCAGCAGCCCTCGGTCCTCTCGGGGCTTTAATTCACCCCTCCACTTT
d_gene: -
abundance: once
v_gene: TRBV5-8
j_gene: TRBJ1-6